The 10 T cell receptor beta chains reported below all come from one sample, sequenced in a study of tumor and adjacent non-tumor tissue in lung cancer (dated by TCRdb to between 2018 and 2020). The method behind the library was multiplex PCR. For sequencing, an Illumina HiSeq 2500 was employed. Following protocols modified from ARM-PCR, the researchers constructed TCRbeta libraries through three rounds of nested PCR with primers (Table S4). TCRdb took the public reads, trimmed them with fastp at Q25, ran MiXCR for clone calling and kept in-frame beta chains. All rows with the same CDR3 protein become a single entry with the most common DNA and genes. Recorded for this sample are roughly 69,000 distinct CDR3 sequences; around 82% of them occurred a single time. The ten largest clones take up less than 50% of the sample. RNA was isolated from bulk unsorted tissue, and RNA quality was assessed with a NanoDrop ND-1000 and an Agilent 2100. Normal lung samples were distant non-tumor tissue taken more than 3 cm from the tumor edge.

What was sequenced was distant non-tumor lung tissue. These TCRs come from a man aged 60-69 years with non-small cell lung cancer.

This clonotype was counted many times. The chain uses TRBV28 and TRBJ2-2; 7 bases are shared with TRBD1. The V gene's germline CDR1 is MDHEN and CDR2 SYDVKM. The CDR3 contains 15 residues. J gave up 4 bases and V 10 bases, and 12 bases lay outside the gene matches. In DNA form, the CDR3 reads TGTGCCATTCTCCCTCACAGGGGAGTCACCGGGGAGCTGTTTTTT. It codes for CAILPHRGVTGELFF.

Comment on this clonotype: This is likely a read error, given that the CDR3 carries no conserved phenylalanine or tryptophan at its end. The rearrangement links TRBV6-6 to TRBJ1-1; D remains unclear. This CDR3 region has 14 residues. The germline CDR1 and CDR2 sequences are MNHNY and SVGAGI (reference sequence). Trimming took off 2 bases at V and 5 bases at J, with 12 bases between the two ends. CDR3: CASSYKKGGTEAFI. CDR3 nucleotides: TGTGCCAGCAGTTACAAAAAGGGAGGTACTGAAGCTTTCATT.

As for this clonotype: The missing conserved phenylalanine or tryptophan at the end of this CDR3 makes a read error likely. It is unclear where the CDR3 begins or ends on the DNA, so no DNA is shown, and the CDR3 is as TCRdb lists it. The V and J genes are TRBV10-3 and TRBJ2-6; the table assigns TRBD2, which was not confirmed against the DNA. CDR1 is ENHRY, CDR2 SYGVKD, per germline. The CDR3 contains 20 residues when both ends are counted. CDR3 region: CAISENGTSGRDSGANVLTY.

Concerning this clonotype: Possible read error: a much larger clone is one base away. The chain carries TRBV28 and TRBJ2-7; D perhaps matches TRBD2 (5 bases). This CDR3 has 13 amino acids. Germline assignment: CDR1 MDHEN and CDR2 SYDVKM. CDR3 sequence reads: CVSSPPGSYEQYF. The CDR3 nucleotides are TGTGTCAGCAGTCCCCCGGGGTCCTACGAGCAGTACTTC.

In regard to this clonotype: At one boundary the junction diverges from the germline segment, which might be a read error. This chain links TRBV11-1 with TRBJ2-2; 8 bases are shared with TRBD2. The CDR3 is 14 residues long. CDR1 SGHAT and CDR2 FQDESV come from the germline V gene (reference sequence). CDR3 nucleotides: TGTGCCAGCAGCTATACTAGCGGTACCTGGGAGCTGTCTTTT. This translates into CASSYTSGTWELSF.

Notes on this clonotype: A read error may produce the germline difference seen at one junction end. V and J are TRBV12-3 or TRBV12-4 and TRBJ2-3, with 12 nucleotides matching TRBD2. The CDR3 extends over 20 amino acids. CDR3 nucleotide sequence: TGTGCCAGCAGTTGCTGGACTAGCGGGGTCTGGAACACAAGCACAGATACGCAGTTTTTT. This translates into CASSCWTSGVWNTSTDTQFF.

Notes on this clonotype: An end of the junction does not agree with germline; a read error may underlie this. V is TRBV6-1 and J is TRBJ2-7, with D possibly matching TRBD2 (5 bases). This CDR3 has 14 amino acids. Germline loops: CDR1 MNHNS, CDR2 SASEGT. This CDR3 is CPSSEILDFYEQYF. The CDR3 bases are TGTCCCAGCAGTGAAATCCTGGACTTCTACGAGCAGTACTTC.

V usage is TRBV18 and J usage is TRBJ1-1, with 9 bases identical to TRBD1. Trimming cost V 5 bases and J 8 bases; bases outside gene matches: 3. This CDR3 contains 12 residues. CDR1 is KGHSH and CDR2 is LQKENI in the germline V gene. The CDR3 region has the DNA TGTGCCAGCTCAGGGGACAGGGAGGAAGCTTTCTTT. As protein: CASSGDREEAFF. The entire variable domain, with the rest obtained from reference TRBV18 and TRBJ1-1, is as follows: NAGVMQNPRHLVRRRGQEARLRCSPMKGHSHVYWYRQLPEEGLKFMVYLQKENIIDESGMPKERFSAEFPKEGPSILRIQQVVRGDSAAYFCASSGDREEAFFGQGTRLTVV.

As to this clonotype: A read error may be the cause here, since a much bigger clone is one base away. V is TRBV14 and J is TRBJ2-1; D remains unclear. The germline V gene has CDR1 SGHDN and CDR2 FVKESK. With 4 bases removed from V and 5 bases from J, the gap between germline ends came to 12 bases. The CDR3 is 14 amino acids. Here the CDR3 DNA reads TGTGCCAGCAGCCGAGACTCGTCCGACAATGAGCAGTTCTTC. It encodes CASSRDSSDNEQFF.

Of note for this clonotype: The junction does not match germline at one end; this may be a read error. The chain recombines TRBV29-1 with TRBJ1-3, with 7 bases identical to TRBD1. The CDR3 is 18 residues long. Germline CDR1 is SQVTM and CDR2 is ANQGSEA. The CDR3 region has the DNA TGCAGCGGATCGGCCGGGACAGAAGGCACCTTTGCTGGAAACACCATATACTTT. It is translated as CSGSAGTEGTFAGNTIYF.